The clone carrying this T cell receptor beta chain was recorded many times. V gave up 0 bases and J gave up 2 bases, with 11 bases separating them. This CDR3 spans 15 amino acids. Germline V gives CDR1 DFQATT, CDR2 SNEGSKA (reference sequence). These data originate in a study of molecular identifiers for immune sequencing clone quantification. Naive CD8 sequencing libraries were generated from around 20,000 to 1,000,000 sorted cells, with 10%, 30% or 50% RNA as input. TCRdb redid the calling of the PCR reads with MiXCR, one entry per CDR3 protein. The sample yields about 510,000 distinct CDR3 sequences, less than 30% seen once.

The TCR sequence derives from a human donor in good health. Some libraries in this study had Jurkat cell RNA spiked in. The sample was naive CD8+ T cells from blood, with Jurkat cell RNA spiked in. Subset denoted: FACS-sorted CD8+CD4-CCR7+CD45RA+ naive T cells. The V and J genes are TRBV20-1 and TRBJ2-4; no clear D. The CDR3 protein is CSARDFGVSKNIQYF. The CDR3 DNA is TGCAGTGCTAGAGATTTTGGGGTTTCCAAAAACATTCAGTACTTC.